This passage covers 7 T cell receptor beta chains from one sample sequenced in a study of blood T cell repertoires in COVID-19. Clones were read by immunoSEQ multiplex PCR, and TCRdb kept only the in-frame ones, dropping some. The sample includes 310,000 or so clones, more than 70% of them seen just once. Sequencing was done on a sample of peripheral blood. Every receptor here comes from a man aged 18 to 30 who had recovered from COVID-19.

The rearrangement uses TRBV13 and TRBJ2-3, with 9 bases fitting TRBD1. CDR3 length: 15 amino acids. From germline, CDR1 is PRHDT and CDR2 FYEKMQ (reference sequence). V was clipped by 4 bases and J by 1 base; unmatched bases: 3. The CDR3 DNA follows: TGTGCCAGCAGCTCGCGGGACAGGGGCACAGATACGCAGTATTTT. It translates to CASSSRDRGTDTQYF.

V gene TRBV15 combines with J gene TRBJ1-2; 9 positions agree with TRBD1. J gave up 7 bases and V 5 bases, and 5 bases lay outside the gene matches. The CDR3 loop spans 13 amino acids. Germline V gene lookup returns CDR1 LNHNV and CDR2 YYDKDF (reference sequence). The DNA for the CDR3 is TGTGCCACCAGCCGGAGACAGGGGGTTGGCTACACCTTC. Translation: CATSRRQGVGYTF.

The chain carries TRBV27 and TRBJ1-6; a weak D match, TRBD1 (6 bases). CDR3 length: 15 residues. Germline-derived CDR1 and CDR2 are MNHEY and SMNVEV (reference sequence). The germline V and J ends were trimmed by 2 bases and 13 bases, with 18 bases remaining between them. The CDR3 DNA follows: TGTGCCAGCAGTTTAGGCGGCAGGGGTCTATCCCCCCTCCACTTT. It yields the protein CASSLGGRGLSPLHF.

The rearrangement links TRBV18 to TRBJ2-7, with D hard to call. The CDR3 sequence is 13 residues long. Between the trimmed V and J ends, which lost 3 bases and 8 bases, there was a span of 14 bases. The germline gives CDR1 KGHSH, CDR2 LQKENI. Here the CDR3 reads CASSPPRGVQQYF. The DNA of the CDR3 is TGTGCCAGCTCACCCCCTCGCGGTGTACAGCAGTACTTC.

The chain recombines TRBV6-5 with TRBJ1-5; 8 nucleotides agree with TRBD1. The V segment lost 6 bases and the J segment 7 bases; nucleotides outside the gene matches: 8. The length of the CDR3 is 14 residues. Germline V gives CDR1 MNHEY, CDR2 SVGAGI. The CDR3 loop reads CASSPGQDGQPQHF. DNA of the CDR3: TGTGCCAGCAGCCCGGGACAGGATGGGCAGCCCCAGCATTTT.

The V gene is TRBV2, the J gene TRBJ1-5; D gene unclear. Germline CDR1 is SNHLY and CDR2 is FYNNEI. Trimming took 6 bases from V and 5 from J, leaving 8 bases between them. The CDR3 is 12 amino acids. The CDR3 DNA follows: TGTGCCAGCAGAGGAGAGGATCAGCCCCAGCATTTT. Translation gives CASRGEDQPQHF.

The chain joins TRBV6-1 to TRBJ2-1; a possible D gene is TRBD2 (7 bases). With 0 bases removed from V and 0 bases from J, the gap between germline ends came to 15 bases. CDR1 and CDR2 from the germline V gene are MNHNS and SASEGT. This CDR3 contains 18 residues. The CDR3 DNA is TGTGCCAGCAGTGAAGCGCACCCTCGGGGGGCCTCCTACAATGAGCAGTTCTTC. It yields the protein CASSEAHPRGASYNEQFF.